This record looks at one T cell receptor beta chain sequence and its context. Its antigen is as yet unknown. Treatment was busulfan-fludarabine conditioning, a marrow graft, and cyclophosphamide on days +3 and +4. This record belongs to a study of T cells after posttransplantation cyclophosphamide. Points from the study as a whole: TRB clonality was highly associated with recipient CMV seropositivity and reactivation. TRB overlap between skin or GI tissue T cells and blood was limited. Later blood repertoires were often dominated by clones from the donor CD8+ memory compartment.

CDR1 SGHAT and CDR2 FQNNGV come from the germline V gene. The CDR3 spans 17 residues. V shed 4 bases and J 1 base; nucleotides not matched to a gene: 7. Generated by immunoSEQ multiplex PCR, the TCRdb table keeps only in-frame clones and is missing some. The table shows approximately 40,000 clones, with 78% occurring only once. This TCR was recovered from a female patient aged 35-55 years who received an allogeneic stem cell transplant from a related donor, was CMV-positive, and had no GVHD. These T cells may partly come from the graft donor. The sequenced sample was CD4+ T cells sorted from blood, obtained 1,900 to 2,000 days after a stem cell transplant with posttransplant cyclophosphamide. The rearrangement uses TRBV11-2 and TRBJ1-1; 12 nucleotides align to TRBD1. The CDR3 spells CASSSYRDRGRNTEAFF. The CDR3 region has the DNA TGTGCCAGCAGCTCGTACCGGGACAGGGGGCGGAACACTGAAGCTTTCTTT. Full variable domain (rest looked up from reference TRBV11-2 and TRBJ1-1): EAGVAQSPRYKIIEKRQSVAFWCNPISGHATLYWYQQILGQGPKLLIQFQNNGVVDDSQLPKDRFSAERLKGVDSTLKIQPAKLEDSAVYLCASSSYRDRGRNTEAFFGQGTRLTVV.